Listed below are T cell receptor beta chains from one sample, sequenced in a study of metastatic and nonmetastatic thyroid tumors. TCRdb re-called clones from the PCR reads using MiXCR. The sample gives about 36,000 clones, around 20% of which show up once; about 14% is in the top ten. Material for sequencing was blood. The receptors derive from a female donor with papillary thyroid cancer or a benign thyroid nodule (not recorded which). Some clones in this sample may be carry-over from other donors' samples. The CDR3 runs from the conserved cysteine through the conserved F or W. A D gene is named only where the DNA matches it firmly. Clone size, where shown, is once, few, many, or a class for clones that have expanded.

13	TRBV10-1	many	TRBJ1-2	TRBD1	CASRDRVNYGYTF	TGCGCCAGCAGGGACAGGGTTAACTATGGCTACACCTTC
17	TRBV12-3/TRBV12-4	many	TRBJ2-1	TRBD2	CASSSGLAGPSVDEQFF	TGTGCCAGCAGCTCGGGACTAGCGGGACCGTCAGTCGATGAGCAGTTCTTC
12	TRBV20-1	NA	TRBJ2-7	NA	CSALFAGDEQYF	TGCAGTGCTCTCTTTGCTGGGGACGAGCAGTACTTC
16	TRBV9	many	TRBJ1-1	TRBD1	CASSARLTGGGPEAFF	TGTGCCAGCAGCGCCCGCCTAACAGGGGGCGGACCTGAAGCTTTCTTT
14	TRBV20-1	NA	TRBJ2-7	TRBD2	CSATPSGRAYEQYF	TGCAGTGCAACCCCTAGCGGGAGGGCGTACGAGCAGTACTTC
17	TRBV7-2	once	TRBJ2-5	TRBD2	CASSSFPRGGQGETQYF	TGTGCCAGCAGCTCGTTCCCGCGGGGGGGCCAGGGAGAGACCCAGTACTTC
15	TRBV5-1	few	TRBJ2-7	NA	CASSLGLQGTYEQYF	TGCGCCAGCAGCTTGGGTTTGCAGGGCACCTACGAGCAGTACTTC
15	TRBV5-6	many	TRBJ2-1	TRBD2	CASSSGLASYNEQFF	TGTGCCAGCAGCTCCGGACTAGCCTCCTACAATGAGCAGTTCTTC
14	TRBV28	few	TRBJ2-7	TRBD1	CASRYRDRAFEQYF	TGTGCCAGCAGGTACCGGGACAGGGCGTTCGAGCAGTACTTC
14	TRBV6-1	medium-sized	TRBJ2-2	NA	CASSWGPMAWELFF	TGTGCCAGCAGCTGGGGGCCAATGGCTTGGGAGCTGTTTTTT
19	TRBV28	few	TRBJ2-3	NA	CASSYKATRGMNVADTQYF	TGTGCCAGCAGTTACAAGGCGACTAGAGGGATGAATGTGGCAGATACGCAGTATTTT
13	TRBV18	NA	TRBJ1-6	NA	CASSEGGNSPLHF	TGTGCCAGCTCGGAGGGGGGTAATTCACCCCTCCACTTT
17	TRBV20-1	NA	TRBJ2-7	TRBD2	CSASQDPAGAGMGEQYF	TGCAGTGCTAGTCAGGACCCAGCGGGAGCCGGTATGGGTGAGCAGTACTTC
14	TRBV6-4	many	TRBJ2-2	NA	CASSDTDRAGELFF	TGTGCCAGCAGTGACACGGACCGCGCCGGGGAGCTGTTTTTT
12	TRBV7-2	NA	TRBJ2-7	NA	CASSWDNYEQYF	TGTGCCAGCAGCTGGGATAACTACGAGCAGTACTTC
13	TRBV7-2	medium-sized	TRBJ2-7	NA	CASSLSSSHEQYF	TGTGCCAGCAGCTTATCTAGCTCCCACGAGCAGTACTTC
15	TRBV2	NA	TRBJ2-2	TRBD1	CASSSPGQVPGELFF	TGTGCCAGCAGTTCCCCGGGACAGGTCCCCGGGGAGCTGTTTTTT
12	TRBV29-1	many	TRBJ2-2	NA	CSVNTNTGELFF	TGCAGCGTTAACACGAACACCGGGGAGCTGTTTTTT
16	TRBV25-1	many	TRBJ2-3	NA	CASSEYAGILTDTQYF	TGTGCCAGCAGTGAATACGCAGGTATTCTCACAGATACGCAGTATTTT
14	TRBV6-4	medium-sized	TRBJ2-3	NA	CASSLQGEADTQYF	TGTGCCAGCAGCCTCCAGGGGGAGGCCGATACGCAGTATTTT
16	TRBV7-8	many	TRBJ1-1	NA	CASSLGNQGLNTEAFF	TGTGCCAGCAGCTTGGGGAACCAGGGGCTTAACACTGAAGCTTTCTTT
18	TRBV11-1	many	TRBJ2-5	TRBD2	CASSLGGTSGRRQETQYF	TGTGCCAGCAGCTTAGGTGGGACTAGCGGGAGACGCCAAGAGACCCAGTACTTC